The rows below give T cell receptor beta chains drawn from one sample of a study of shared clonotypes between healthy human individuals. The data were produced by immunoSEQ multiplex PCR, yet TCRdb's version contains in-frame clones alone and is incomplete. The sample contains 1.4 million to 1.5 million clones, roughly 97% of which appear only once. Sequenced: naive CD4+ T cells sorted from blood. Receptor source: a young man in good health. Each CDR3 is given with its conserved first and last residue. The D gene is left open where the match is weak. Not every row has a clone size; where given, it reads once, few, many or a size class.

DNA	CDR3	size	J	V	D
TGCGCCAGCAGTGAAGGGGGCGAACCAGGCATTCAGTACTTC	CASSEGGEPGIQYF	-	TRBJ2-4	TRBV10-1	TRBD1
TGTGCCAGCAGTTTAACCTCCGACGAGCAGTACTTC	CASSLTSDEQYF	-	TRBJ2-7	TRBV28	-
TGTGCCAGCAGTTCAGTACGGAACAATGAGCAGTTCTTC	CASSSVRNNEQFF	-	TRBJ2-1	TRBV11-2	-
TGTGCCAGCAGCACCACCCCAGGGTTCGGGACTGAAGCTTTCTTT	CASSTTPGFGTEAFF	-	TRBJ1-1	TRBV7-9	-
TGTGCCAGTAGTATTCTATCGGGGCGCGTACAGCCCCAGCATTTT	CASSILSGRVQPQHF	-	TRBJ1-5	TRBV19	-
TGTGCCAGCTCACTCCTACCCAGGGGAGCGGGAGTTTCCTACGAGCAGTACTTC	CASSLLPRGAGVSYEQYF	-	TRBJ2-7	TRBV18	TRBD2
TGTGCCAGCTCACCACCATGGGCTCAGGCCTCCTACGAGCAGTACTTC	CASSPPWAQASYEQYF	-	TRBJ2-7	TRBV18	-
TGTGCCAGCAGGGGACTAGCTAGCACAGATACGCAGTATTTT	CASRGLASTDTQYF	-	TRBJ2-3	TRBV2	TRBD2
TGTGCCAGCAGCCCAACCGCCCGGGTGTACCAAGAGACCCAGTACTTC	CASSPTARVYQETQYF	-	TRBJ2-5	TRBV5-6	-
TGTGCCAGTAGTATAGTCTTGAACACTGAAGCTTTCTTT	CASSIVLNTEAFF	-	TRBJ1-1	TRBV19	-
TGCGCCAGCAGTCAGGGCAGGACCCTTCTCTATGGCTACACCTTC	CASSQGRTLLYGYTF	-	TRBJ1-2	TRBV4-1	-
TGTGCCAGCACCTTCTCCCGGCCCGACAGGGAAGAGACCCAGTACTTC	CASTFSRPDREETQYF	-	TRBJ2-5	TRBV7-9	TRBD1
TGCGCCAGCAGCATGACAGGGGCCACAGATACGCAGTATTTT	CASSMTGATDTQYF	-	TRBJ2-3	TRBV5-1	TRBD1
TGCAGCGTTCAAAGTGGAGGCGGGGGCCGCACAGATACGCAGTATTTT	CSVQSGGGGRTDTQYF	-	TRBJ2-3	TRBV29-1	-
TGTGCTAGTGGTTTGGCCCCGACTAGCGGGGGGGGTGAGCAGTTCTTC	CASGLAPTSGGGEQFF	-	TRBJ2-1	TRBV12-5	TRBD2
TGTGCCAGCAGCACCGAGGGACTAGGAGAGTTGGGCGGGGAGCTGTTTTTT	CASSTEGLGELGGELFF	-	TRBJ2-2	TRBV7-9	TRBD2
TGTGCCATCAGTGCGGGGGACTACGAGCAGTACTTC	CAISAGDYEQYF	-	TRBJ2-7	TRBV10-3	-
TGCGCCAGCAGCTTGAGGACTAGCGAGTCCCAAGAGACCCAGTACTTC	CASSLRTSESQETQYF	once	TRBJ2-5	TRBV5-1	TRBD2
TGTGCCAGCTCCGCGGGGGCTTATAGCAATCAGCCCCAGCATTTT	CASSAGAYSNQPQHF	-	TRBJ1-5	TRBV28	-
TGCGCCAGCAGCTTGTGGCTAGCGGGAGGCGGAGGTATCGGGACCCAGTACTTC	CASSLWLAGGGGIGTQYF	-	TRBJ2-5	TRBV5-1	TRBD2
TGTGCCAGCAGTTTAATAGTAGCGGGGTACAATGAGCAGTTCTTC	CASSLIVAGYNEQFF	-	TRBJ2-1	TRBV28	TRBD2
TGTGCCAGCAGTCCGGTTGGCTCCTACAATGAGCAGTTCTTC	CASSPVGSYNEQFF	-	TRBJ2-1	TRBV6-5	-
TGTGCCAGCAGCAAGACAGGGGGCATGAACACTGAAGCTTTCTTT	CASSKTGGMNTEAFF	-	TRBJ1-1	TRBV5-6	TRBD1
TGTGCCAGCAGCTTGTCCTTTCTAGGCTACGAGCAGTACTTC	CASSLSFLGYEQYF	-	TRBJ2-7	TRBV5-6	-
TGTGCCAGCAGCTTGGACGCAAATCAGCCCCAGCATTTT	CASSLDANQPQHF	-	TRBJ1-5	TRBV5-4	-
TGTGCCAGCAGCTCCCGACTAGCGGGAGGGGACGAGCAGTACTTC	CASSSRLAGGDEQYF	-	TRBJ2-7	TRBV7-9	TRBD2
TGTGCCAGCAGCGAGGGATGGCAGGGGGGGAACTTC	CASSEGWQGGNF	-	TRBJ2-7	TRBV2	-